This TCR beta chain was documented in a study of blood T cell repertoires in COVID-19. Participants' own reports of clinical history determined their cohort assignment. This clone appeared a single time. Germline V lookup: CDR1 MNHEY, CDR2 SVGEGT. This CDR3 spans 15 amino acids. Trimming stripped 0 bases from V and 4 bases from J, with 12 bases between. TCRdb's table, derived via immunoSEQ multiplex PCR, lists solely in-frame clones and lacks some. There are 200,000 to 250,000 clones in the sample; 87% occur only once, and approximately 10% lies in the top ten. The V and J genes are TRBV6-2 or TRBV6-3 and TRBJ2-5; D may be TRBD2 (6 bases). The receptor comes from a man aged 30-40 years who had recovered from COVID-19. The sample was PBMCs or T cells enriched from blood (not recorded which). This CDR3 is CASSYSSQGGETQYF. The CDR3 nucleotides read TGTGCCAGCAGTTACTCGAGTCAGGGAGGAGAGACCCAGTACTTC.